This T cell receptor beta chain was sequenced during a study of blood T cell repertoires in COVID-19. Study-level information: PBMCs, B-cell-depleted T cells, or T cells provided the cDNA or gDNA that made up the material.

The germline CDR1 and CDR2 sequences are LGHDT and YNNKEL (reference sequence). The CDR3 has 11 residues. Trimming pared 8 bases from V and 4 bases from J, leaving 9 bases between. In the study's own analysis: Amplification from reference gene primers served as the basis for estimated nucleated cell counts. Profiling relied on immunoSEQ multiplex PCR, and the TCRdb table lists in-frame clones only, not all of them. D and trimming were read from the DNA, whereas the V and J calls and clone size are those reported in that table. The sample holds about 300,000 clones; 89% are singletons and the top ten take approximately 6.5%.

The specimen was peripheral blood. This sequence was found in a man between 18 and 35 years old who had recovered from COVID-19. J is TRBJ2-7 and V is TRBV3-1 (or the pseudogene TRBV3-2); the D gene is possibly TRBD1 (6 bases). The CDR3 nucleotides are TGTGCCAGCGGGACAACGTACGAGCAGTACTTC. This encodes CASGTTYEQYF.